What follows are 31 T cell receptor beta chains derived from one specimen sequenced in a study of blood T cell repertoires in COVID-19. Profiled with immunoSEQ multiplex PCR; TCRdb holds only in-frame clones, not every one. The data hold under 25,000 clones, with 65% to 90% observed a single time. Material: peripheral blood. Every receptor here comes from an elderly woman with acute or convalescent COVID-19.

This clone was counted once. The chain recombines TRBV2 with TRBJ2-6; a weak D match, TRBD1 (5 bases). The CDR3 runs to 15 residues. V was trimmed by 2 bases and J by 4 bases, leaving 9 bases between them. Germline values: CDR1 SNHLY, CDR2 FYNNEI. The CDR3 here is CASSEQGYGANVLTF. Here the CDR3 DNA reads TGTGCCAGCAGTGAACAGGGCTACGGGGCCAACGTCCTGACTTTC.

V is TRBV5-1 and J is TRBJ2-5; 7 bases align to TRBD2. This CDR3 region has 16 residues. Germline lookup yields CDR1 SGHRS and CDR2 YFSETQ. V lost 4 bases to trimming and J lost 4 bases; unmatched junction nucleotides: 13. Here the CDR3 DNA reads TGCGCCAGCAGCCCCGGATCCGGGGGAGGGCGAGAGACCCAGTACTTC. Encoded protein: CASSPGSGGGRETQYF. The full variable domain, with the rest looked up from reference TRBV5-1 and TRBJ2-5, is KAGVTQTPRYLIKTRGQQVTLSCSPISGHRSVSWYQQTPGQGLQFLFEYFSETQRNKGNFPGRFSGRQFSNSRSEMNVSTLELGDSALYLCASSPGSGGGRETQYFGPGTRLLVL.

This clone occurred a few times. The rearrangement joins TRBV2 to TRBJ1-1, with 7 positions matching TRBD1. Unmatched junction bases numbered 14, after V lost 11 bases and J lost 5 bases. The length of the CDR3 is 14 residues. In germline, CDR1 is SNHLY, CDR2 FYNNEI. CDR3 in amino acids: CAVTVTGKGTEAFF. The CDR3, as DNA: TGTGCCGTCACAGTGACAGGGAAAGGGACTGAAGCTTTCTTT.

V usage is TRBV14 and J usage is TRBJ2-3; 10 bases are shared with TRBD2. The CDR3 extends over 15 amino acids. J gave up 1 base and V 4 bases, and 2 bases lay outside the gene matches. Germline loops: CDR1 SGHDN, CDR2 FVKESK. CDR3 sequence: CASSLGTSGTDTQYF. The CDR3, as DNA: TGTGCCAGCAGCCTCGGGACTAGCGGCACAGATACGCAGTATTTT.

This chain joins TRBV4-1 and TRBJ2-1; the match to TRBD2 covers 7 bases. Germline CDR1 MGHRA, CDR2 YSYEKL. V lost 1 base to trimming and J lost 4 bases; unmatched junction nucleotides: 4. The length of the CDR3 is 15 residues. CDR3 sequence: CASSQAGGGYNEQFF. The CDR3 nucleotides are TGCGCCAGCAGCCAAGCGGGAGGAGGGTACAATGAGCAGTTCTTC.

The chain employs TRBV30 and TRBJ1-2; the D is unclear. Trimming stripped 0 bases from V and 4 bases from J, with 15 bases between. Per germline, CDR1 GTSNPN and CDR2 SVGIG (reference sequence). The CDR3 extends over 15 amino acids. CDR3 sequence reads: CAWSVAGGGPYGYTF. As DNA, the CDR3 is TGTGCCTGGAGTGTGGCGGGTGGTGGTCCCTATGGCTACACCTTC.

CDR3 nucleotide sequence: TGTGCCAGCAGCCGGTCGGGGGGGGCCCAAGAGACCCAGTACTTC. This gives the protein CASSRSGGAQETQYF. The chain has TRBV5-4 and TRBJ2-5; 8 bases map to TRBD2. Germline values: CDR1 SGHNT, CDR2 YYREEE (reference sequence). J lost 1 base, V lost 4 bases, and 6 bases had no gene match. The CDR3 loop spans 15 amino acids.

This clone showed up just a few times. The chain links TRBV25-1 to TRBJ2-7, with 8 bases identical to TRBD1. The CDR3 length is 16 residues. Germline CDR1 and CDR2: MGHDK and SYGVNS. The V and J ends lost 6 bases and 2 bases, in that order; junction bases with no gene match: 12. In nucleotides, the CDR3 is TGTGCCAGCAGCCCCTTCGACAGGGGTCCCGCCTACGAGCAGTACTTC. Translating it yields CASSPFDRGPAYEQYF.

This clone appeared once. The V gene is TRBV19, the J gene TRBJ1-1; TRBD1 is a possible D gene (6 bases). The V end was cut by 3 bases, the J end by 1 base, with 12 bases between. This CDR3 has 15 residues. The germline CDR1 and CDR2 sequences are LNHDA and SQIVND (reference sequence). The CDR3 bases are TGTGCCAGTAGTATTTGGGGCAGGGGGAACACTGAAGCTTTCTTT. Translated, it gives CASSIWGRGNTEAFF.

Here the CDR3 reads CASSYTGGRVNTEAFF. The CDR3 DNA follows: TGTGCCAGCAGCTACACAGGGGGGAGAGTGAACACTGAAGCTTTCTTT. The rearrangement uses TRBV7-2 and TRBJ1-1, with 8 bases fitting TRBD1. CDR3 length: 16 residues. Germline CDR1 SGHTA, CDR2 FQGNSA. V shed 4 bases, J shed 0 bases, and the junction held 7 bases outside the gene matches.

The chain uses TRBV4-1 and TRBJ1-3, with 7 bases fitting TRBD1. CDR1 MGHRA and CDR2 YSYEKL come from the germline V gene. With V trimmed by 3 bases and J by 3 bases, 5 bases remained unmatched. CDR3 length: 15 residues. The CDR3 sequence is CASSQGDSFGNTIYF. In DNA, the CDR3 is TGCGCCAGCAGCCAGGGGGACAGCTTTGGAAACACCATATATTTT.

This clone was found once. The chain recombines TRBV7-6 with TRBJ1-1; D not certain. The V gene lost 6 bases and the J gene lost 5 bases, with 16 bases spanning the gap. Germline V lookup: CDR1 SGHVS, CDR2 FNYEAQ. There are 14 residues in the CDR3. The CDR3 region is CASRAGGFRTEAFF. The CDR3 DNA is TGTGCCAGCAGGGCTGGAGGGTTCAGAACTGAAGCTTTCTTT.

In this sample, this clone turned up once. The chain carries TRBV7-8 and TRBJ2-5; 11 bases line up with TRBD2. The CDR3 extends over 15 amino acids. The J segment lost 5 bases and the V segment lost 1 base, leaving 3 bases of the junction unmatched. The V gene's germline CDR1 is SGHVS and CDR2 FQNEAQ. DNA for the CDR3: TGTGCCAGCAGCTTAGGGGGGACTAGCGGCGAGACCCAGTACTTC. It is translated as CASSLGGTSGETQYF.

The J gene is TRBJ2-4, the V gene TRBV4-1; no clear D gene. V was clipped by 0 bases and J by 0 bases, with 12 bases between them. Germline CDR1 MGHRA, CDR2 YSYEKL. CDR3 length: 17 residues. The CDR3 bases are TGCGCCAGCAGCCAAGAATCGGAGAGACTAGCCAAAAACATTCAGTACTTC. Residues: CASSQESERLAKNIQYF.

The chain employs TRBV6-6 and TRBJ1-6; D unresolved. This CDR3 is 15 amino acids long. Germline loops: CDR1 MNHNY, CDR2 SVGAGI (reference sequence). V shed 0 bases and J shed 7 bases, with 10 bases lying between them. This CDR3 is CASSYSEDVNSPLHF. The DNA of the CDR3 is TGTGCCAGCAGTTACTCGGAGGACGTGAATTCACCCCTCCACTTT.

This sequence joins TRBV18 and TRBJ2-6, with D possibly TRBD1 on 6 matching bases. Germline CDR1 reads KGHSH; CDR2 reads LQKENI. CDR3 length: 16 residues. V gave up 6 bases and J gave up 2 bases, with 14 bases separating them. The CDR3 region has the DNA TGTGCCAGCTCTCGCACCCAGGGGCCTGGGGCCAACGTCCTGACTTTC. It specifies CASSRTQGPGANVLTF.

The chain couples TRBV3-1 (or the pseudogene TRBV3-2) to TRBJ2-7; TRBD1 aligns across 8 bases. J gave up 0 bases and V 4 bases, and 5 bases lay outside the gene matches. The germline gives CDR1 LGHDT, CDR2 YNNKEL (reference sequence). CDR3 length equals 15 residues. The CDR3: CASSRTGSSSYEQYF. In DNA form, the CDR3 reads TGTGCCAGCAGCCGGACAGGGAGTAGCTCCTACGAGCAGTACTTC.

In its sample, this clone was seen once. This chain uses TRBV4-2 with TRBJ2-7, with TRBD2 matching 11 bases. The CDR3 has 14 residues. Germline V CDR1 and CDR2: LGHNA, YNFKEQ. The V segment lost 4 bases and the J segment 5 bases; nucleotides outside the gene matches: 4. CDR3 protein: CASSLAGGRDEQYF. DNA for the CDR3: TGTGCCAGCAGCCTAGCGGGGGGGCGGGACGAGCAGTACTTC.

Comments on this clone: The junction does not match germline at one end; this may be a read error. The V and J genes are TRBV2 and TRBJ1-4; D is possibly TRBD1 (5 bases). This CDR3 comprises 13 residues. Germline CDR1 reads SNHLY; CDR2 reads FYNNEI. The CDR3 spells CASSEARAGGSSF. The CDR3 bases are TGTGCCAGCAGTGAAGCGCGTGCGGGGGGGTCCTCTTTT.

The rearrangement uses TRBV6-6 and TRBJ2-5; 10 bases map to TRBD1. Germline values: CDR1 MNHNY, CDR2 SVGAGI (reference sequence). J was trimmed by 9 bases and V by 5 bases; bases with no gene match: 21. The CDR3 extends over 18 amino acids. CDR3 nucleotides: TGTGCCAGCAGTCCGACCACTATCCGGGACAGGGGAATCGTGGCCCAGTACTTC. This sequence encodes CASSPTTIRDRGIVAQYF.

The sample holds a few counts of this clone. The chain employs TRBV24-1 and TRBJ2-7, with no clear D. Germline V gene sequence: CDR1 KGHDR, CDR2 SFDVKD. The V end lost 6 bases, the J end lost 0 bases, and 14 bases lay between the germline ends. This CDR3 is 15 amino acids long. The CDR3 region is CATSLGATTSYEQYF. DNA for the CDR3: TGTGCCACCAGTTTAGGAGCTACGACCTCCTACGAGCAGTACTTC.

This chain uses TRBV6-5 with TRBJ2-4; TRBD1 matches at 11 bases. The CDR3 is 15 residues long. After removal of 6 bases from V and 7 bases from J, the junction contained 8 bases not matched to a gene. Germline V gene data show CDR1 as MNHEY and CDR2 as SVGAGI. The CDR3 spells CASSLRDRGLNIQYF. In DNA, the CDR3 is TGTGCCAGCAGCCTCCGGGACAGGGGGTTGAACATTCAGTACTTC.

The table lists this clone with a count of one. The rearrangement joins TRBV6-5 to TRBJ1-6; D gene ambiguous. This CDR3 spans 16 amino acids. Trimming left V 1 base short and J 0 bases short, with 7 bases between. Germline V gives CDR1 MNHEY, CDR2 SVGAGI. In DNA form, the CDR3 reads TGTGCCAGCAGTTACTTACAGAGCTCCTATAATTCACCCCTCCACTTT. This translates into CASSYLQSSYNSPLHF.

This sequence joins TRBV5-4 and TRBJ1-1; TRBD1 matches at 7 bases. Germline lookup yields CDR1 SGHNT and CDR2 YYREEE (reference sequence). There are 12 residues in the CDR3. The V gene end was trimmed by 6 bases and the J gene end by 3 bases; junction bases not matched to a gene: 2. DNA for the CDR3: TGTGCCAGCACCCAGGGGGACACTGAAGCTTTCTTT. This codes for CASTQGDTEAFF. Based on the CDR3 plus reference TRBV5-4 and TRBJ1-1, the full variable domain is ETGVTQSPTHLIKTRGQQVTLRCSSQSGHNTVSWYQQALGQGPQFIFQYYREEENGRGNFPPRFSGLQFPNYSSELNVNALELDDSALYLCASTQGDTEAFFGQGTRLTVV.

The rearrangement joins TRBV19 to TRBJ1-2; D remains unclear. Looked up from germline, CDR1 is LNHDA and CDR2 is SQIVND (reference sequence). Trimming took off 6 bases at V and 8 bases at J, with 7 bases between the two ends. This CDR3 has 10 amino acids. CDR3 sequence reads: CASSRGGYTF. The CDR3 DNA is TGTGCCAGTAGCCGCGGGGGCTACACCTTC.

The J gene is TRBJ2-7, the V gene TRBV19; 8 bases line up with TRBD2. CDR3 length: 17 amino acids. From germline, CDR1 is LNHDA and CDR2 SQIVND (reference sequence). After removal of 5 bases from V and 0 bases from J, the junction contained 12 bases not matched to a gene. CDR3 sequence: CASSSSRSGGSSYEQYF. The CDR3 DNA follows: TGTGCCAGTAGTTCTTCACGAAGCGGGGGAAGCTCCTACGAGCAGTACTTC.

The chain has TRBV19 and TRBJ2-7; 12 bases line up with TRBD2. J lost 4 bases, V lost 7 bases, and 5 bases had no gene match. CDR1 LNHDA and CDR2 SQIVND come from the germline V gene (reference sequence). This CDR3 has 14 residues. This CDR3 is CASTATSGSYEQYF. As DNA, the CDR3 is TGTGCCAGTACTGCGACTAGCGGGAGTTACGAGCAGTACTTC.

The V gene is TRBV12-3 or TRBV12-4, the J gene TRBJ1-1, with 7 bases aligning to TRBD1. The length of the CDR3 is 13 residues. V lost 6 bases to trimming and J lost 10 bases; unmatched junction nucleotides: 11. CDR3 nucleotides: TGTGCCAGCAGGCAAACAGGGGAAGGAGGAGCTTTCTTT. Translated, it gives CASRQTGEGGAFF.

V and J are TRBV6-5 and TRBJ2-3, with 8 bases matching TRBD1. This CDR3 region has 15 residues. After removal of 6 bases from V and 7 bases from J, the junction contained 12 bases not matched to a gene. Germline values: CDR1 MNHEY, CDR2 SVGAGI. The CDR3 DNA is TGTGCCAGCAGCCGAGGACAGGGTGGTTCCTATACGCAGTATTTT. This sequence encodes CASSRGQGGSYTQYF.

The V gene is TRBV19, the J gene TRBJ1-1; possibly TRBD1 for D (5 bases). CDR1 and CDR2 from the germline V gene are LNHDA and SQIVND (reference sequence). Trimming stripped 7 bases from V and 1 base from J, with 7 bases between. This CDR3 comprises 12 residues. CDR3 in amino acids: CASNDRNTEAFF. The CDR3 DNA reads TGTGCCAGTAATGACAGGAACACTGAAGCTTTCTTT.

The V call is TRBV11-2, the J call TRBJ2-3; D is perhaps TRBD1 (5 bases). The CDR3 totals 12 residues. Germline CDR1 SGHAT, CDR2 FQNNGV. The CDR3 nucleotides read TGTTTCCATCGGACACCAGACGATACGCAGTATTTT. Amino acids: CFHRTPDDTQYF. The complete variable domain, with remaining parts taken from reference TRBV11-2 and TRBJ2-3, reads EAGVAQSPRYKIIEKRQSVAFWCNPISGHATLYWYQQILGQGPKLLIQFQNNGVVDDSQLPKDRFSAERLKGVDSTLKIQPAKLEDSAVYLCFHRTPDDTQYFGPGTRLTVL.